This T cell receptor (beta chain) was found in a study of T cell repertoires in cytomegalovirus infection. At the level of the study: Epitope selection comprised recently identified HLA-C-restricted CMV epitopes and well-studied HLA-B-restricted CMV epitopes. Public TCR beta signatures provided an indication of both CMV infection and a matching HLA type.

Study-level results: Identification of carriers of CMV plus the relevant HLA was achieved through cumulative public TCR beta family frequency. HLA-C-restricted CMV-specific TCR beta clonotypes prevailed in the ex vivo response.

TCRdb independently ran MiXCR on the reads; one entry per CDR3 protein. The sample records some 920,000 distinct CDR3 sequences, more than 25% being singletons. This clonotype was detected only a few times. Its specificity is not known. The sequencing used cultured CD8+ T cells from PBMCs, collected from culture after CMV antigen stimulation. The TCR was taken from a human donor in good health (CMV status not recorded). Some clones in this sample may be carry-over from other donors' samples.

CDR3 coding DNA: TGTGCCAGACCGACAGTCGCCGGGACTGAAGCTTTCTTT. Amino acids: CARPTVAGTEAFF. The rearrangement joins TRBV2 to TRBJ1-1; possibly TRBD1 for D (5 bases). The CDR3 is 13 residues long. The germline V and J ends were trimmed by 9 bases and 5 bases, with 16 bases remaining between them. CDR1 SNHLY and CDR2 FYNNEI come from the germline V gene. Complete variable domain (other parts from reference TRBV2 and TRBJ1-1): EPEVTQTPSHQVTQMGQEVILRCVPISNHLYFYWYRQILGQKVEFLVSFYNNEISEKSEIFDDQFSVERPDGSNFTLKIRSTKLEDSAMYFCARPTVAGTEAFFGQGTRLTVV.